The rows below give T cell receptor beta chains drawn from one sample of a study of T cell therapy after organ transplantation. Their cognate antigens are unknown. The assay was immunoSEQ multiplex PCR, and TCRdb's table has in-frame clones only and misses some. Among a few thousand clones listed, over 70% were seen once. The material was CD8+ T cells from blood, obtained before autologous CMV-specific T cell therapy. These receptors all come from a human patient who had received a solid organ transplant and had CMV disease. CDR3s include the opening cysteine and the closing phenylalanine or tryptophan. D genes are given only for firm matches. Size values are once, few and many counts, or a class for expanded clones, and some rows have none.

d_call j_call clone_size v_call cdr3_aa cdr3_nt
- TRBJ1-1 - TRBV5-6 CASSFGEDTEAFF TGTGCCAGCAGCTTCGGGGAAGACACTGAAGCTTTCTTT
TRBD2 TRBJ2-1 - TRBV27 CASSLVASGMLDNEQFF TGTGCCAGCAGTTTAGTTGCTAGCGGGATGTTAGACAATGAGCAGTTCTTC
- TRBJ1-2 - TRBV28 CASSLKGQNYGYTF TGTGCCAGCAGTTTGAAAGGGCAGAACTATGGCTACACCTTC
TRBD1 TRBJ2-7 - TRBV30 CAWSAGTGGYEQYF TGTGCCTGGAGTGCCGGGACAGGCGGCTACGAGCAGTACTTC
TRBD2 TRBJ2-2 - TRBV19 CASVRDYQTGELFF TGTGCCAGTGTCCGGGACTACCAAACCGGGGAGCTGTTTTTT
TRBD1 TRBJ2-7 - TRBV5-1 CASSSWDSSYEQYF TGCGCCAGCAGCTCTTGGGACAGTTCCTACGAGCAGTACTTC
- TRBJ1-2 - TRBV5-8 CASSSDSPGYTF TGTGCCAGCAGCTCGGACAGCCCTGGCTACACCTTC
- TRBJ1-2 - TRBV5-6 CASSGGRDLNYGYTF TGTGCCAGCAGCGGAGGGAGAGACCTTAACTATGGCTACACCTTC
TRBD2 TRBJ2-3 few TRBV11-2 CASSFMLAGVADTQYF TGTGCCAGCAGCTTCATGTTAGCGGGAGTGGCAGATACGCAGTATTTT
- TRBJ2-2 - TRBV11-2 CASSPSGARNTGELFF TGTGCCAGCAGCCCCTCGGGGGCGCGGAACACCGGGGAGCTGTTTTTT
- TRBJ2-1 - TRBV4-1 CASSQDQGGSGNEQFF TGCGCCAGCAGCCAAGATCAAGGGGGTTCGGGTAATGAGCAGTTCTTC
TRBD1 TRBJ2-2 medium-sized TRBV29-1 CSVESGQGAGTGELFF TGCAGCGTTGAATCCGGACAGGGGGCGGGAACCGGGGAGCTGTTTTTT
- TRBJ2-1 - TRBV7-6 CASSPGTEQFF TGTGCCAGCAGCCCCGGAACCGAGCAGTTCTTC
- TRBJ2-1 - TRBV14 CASSQARGHEQFF TGTGCCAGCAGCCAAGCTAGGGGTCATGAGCAGTTCTTC
TRBD1 TRBJ2-1 - TRBV11-3 CASSIRDSIYNEQFF TGTGCCAGCAGCATCCGGGACAGTATCTACAATGAGCAGTTCTTC
TRBD1 TRBJ2-5 - TRBV5-8 CASNGQGPQETQYF TGTGCCAGCAACGGACAGGGGCCCCAAGAGACCCAGTACTTC
TRBD1 TRBJ2-3 - TRBV7-2 CASSSTGQGGSGQDTQYF TGTGCCAGCAGCTCTACGGGACAGGGGGGGAGCGGGCAAGATACGCAGTATTTT
- TRBJ2-2 - TRBV29-1 CSVGDPLAGELFF TGCAGCGTTGGGGACCCCTTAGCCGGGGAGCTGTTTTTT
- TRBJ2-1 once TRBV7-6 CASSQTDGYNEQFF TGTGCCAGCAGCCAGACGGACGGCTACAATGAGCAGTTCTTC
TRBD1 TRBJ2-3 - TRBV19 CASSWGTGATDTQYF TGTGCCAGTAGTTGGGGGACAGGGGCCACAGATACGCAGTATTTT
TRBD2 TRBJ2-1 few TRBV27 CASSFARAGGPNNEQFF TGTGCCAGCAGTTTCGCGAGAGCGGGAGGCCCCAACAATGAGCAGTTCTTC
- TRBJ2-4 few TRBV6-5 CATPLWPGQNIQYF TGTGCCACCCCATTGTGGCCGGGCCAAAACATTCAGTACTTC
TRBD1 TRBJ2-3 - TRBV27 CASSFGTGGDTQYF TGTGCCAGCAGTTTCGGGACAGGGGGTGATACGCAGTATTTT
TRBD2 TRBJ2-5 - TRBV5-6 CASSLVGLAAQETQYF TGTGCCAGCAGCTTGGTCGGACTAGCGGCCCAAGAGACCCAGTACTTC
TRBD1 TRBJ2-3 once TRBV6-4 CASSEGTGSTDTQYF TGTGCCAGCAGTGAGGGGACAGGTAGCACAGATACGCAGTATTTT
- TRBJ2-1 once TRBV13 CASSSILYNEQFF TGTGCCAGCAGCTCCATCCTGTACAATGAGCAGTTCTTC
- TRBJ2-3 - TRBV4-3 CASSQGTKTDTQYF TGCGCCAGCAGCCAAGGGACTAAAACAGATACGCAGTATTTT
TRBD1 TRBJ1-5 once TRBV5-8 CASSLGQGAQPQHF TGTGCCAGCAGCTTGGGACAGGGGGCTCAGCCCCAGCATTTT
- TRBJ1-1 - TRBV15 CATSRDYWDTSNTEAFF TGTGCCACCAGCAGAGATTACTGGGACACCTCGAACACTGAAGCTTTCTTT
- TRBJ1-4 - TRBV11-2 CASSLKWTNEKLFF TGTGCCAGCAGCTTAAAGTGGACTAATGAAAAACTGTTTTTT
TRBD2 TRBJ2-2 - TRBV27 CASRRILAGRNTGELFF TGTGCCAGCAGGAGGATTCTAGCGGGAAGAAACACCGGGGAGCTGTTTTTT
- TRBJ1-5 medium-sized TRBV19 CASTTRGGNQPQHF TGTGCCAGTACCACGCGGGGGGGCAATCAGCCCCAGCATTTT
TRBD2 TRBJ2-1 once TRBV7-8 CASSLLAGGPGEQFF TGTGCCAGCAGCTTACTAGCGGGAGGGCCTGGGGAGCAGTTCTTC
- TRBJ2-7 - TRBV19 CASSIGAASYEQYF TGTGCCAGTAGTATCGGAGCAGCGTCCTACGAGCAGTACTTC
- TRBJ2-1 - TRBV4-1 CASSQEPTSSYNEQFF TGCGCCAGCAGCCAGGAGCCCACAAGCTCCTACAATGAGCAGTTCTTC
- TRBJ2-5 once TRBV9 CASSPGTLSQETQYF TGTGCCAGCAGCCCGGGGACATTGAGTCAAGAGACCCAGTACTTC
- TRBJ2-6 - TRBV30 CAWTLPGVSFVSGANVLTF TGTGCCTGGACCCTCCCGGGGGTGTCCTTCGTCTCTGGGGCCAACGTCCTGACTTTC
- TRBJ2-3 - TRBV5-5 CASSLWQGTDTQYF TGTGCCAGCAGCTTGTGGCAGGGCACAGATACGCAGTATTTT
- TRBJ2-7 - TRBV6-5 CASTQGGRGYEQYF TGTGCCAGCACCCAAGGGGGGAGAGGGTACGAGCAGTACTTC
- TRBJ2-1 - TRBV7-3 CASSLGNEQFF TGTGCCAGCAGCTTAGGCAATGAGCAGTTCTTC
- TRBJ2-6 - TRBV7-8 CASSFLTDLSGANVLTF TGTGCCAGCAGCTTTCTGACTGATCTCTCCGGGGCCAACGTCCTGACTTTC
- TRBJ2-3 - TRBV11-1 CANTRIVAATDSTDTQYF TGTGCCAACACCAGGATCGTAGCCGCGACTGATAGCACAGATACGCAGTATTTT
- TRBJ2-5 few TRBV6-5 CASWEQPQETQYF TGTGCCAGCTGGGAGCAGCCGCAAGAGACCCAGTACTTC
- TRBJ2-1 - TRBV2 CASSEGQVAPGEQFF TGTGCCAGCAGTGAAGGACAGGTGGCCCCTGGGGAGCAGTTCTTC
TRBD2 TRBJ2-1 - TRBV19 CASTLLPGGQDEQFF TGTGCCAGTACTCTCCTCCCGGGAGGCCAGGATGAGCAGTTCTTC
- TRBJ2-5 - TRBV19 CASSMGLAETQYF TGTGCCAGTAGTATGGGACTCGCAGAGACCCAGTACTTC